The 9 T cell receptor beta chains given below trace back to one sample, sequenced in a study of blood T cell repertoires in COVID-19. The assay was immunoSEQ multiplex PCR, and TCRdb's table has in-frame clones only and misses some. This table has roughly 110,000 clones, 75% to 95% appearing once. Sequencing was carried out using peripheral blood. Source of these receptors: a woman between 25 and 40 years old with acute or convalescent COVID-19.

The V call is TRBV11-2, the J call TRBJ1-1; possibly TRBD1 for D (5 bases). This CDR3 region has 15 residues. Trimming cost V 4 bases and J 0 bases, with 12 bases left between them. Per germline, CDR1 SGHAT and CDR2 FQNNGV. The CDR3 spells CASSSTGDMNTEAFF. The CDR3 DNA reads TGTGCCAGCAGCTCTACAGGTGACATGAACACTGAAGCTTTCTTT.

This clone was detected once. V is TRBV14 and J is TRBJ1-1; 7 bases are shared with TRBD1. CDR3 length: 15 amino acids. The junction had 9 bases not matched to a gene; V was cut back by 4 bases and J by 4 bases. Germline loops: CDR1 SGHDN, CDR2 FVKESK. CDR3 sequence (DNA): TGTGCCAGCAGCCGTTACAGGGGTTTTAGCACTGAAGCTTTCTTT. Protein sequence: CASSRYRGFSTEAFF.

The CDR3: CAWRTYGTGPEAFF. The CDR3 DNA reads TGTGCCTGGAGAACCTACGGGACAGGCCCTGAAGCTTTCTTT. J is TRBJ1-1 and V is TRBV30; TRBD1 matches at 8 bases. This CDR3 is built from 14 residues. V lost 3 bases and J lost 6; bases outside the gene matches: 9. The germline gives CDR1 GTSNPN, CDR2 SVGIG (reference sequence).

V gene TRBV5-1 combines with J gene TRBJ2-7, with 13 nucleotides matching TRBD2. This CDR3 contains 18 residues. Germline CDR1 and CDR2: SGHRS and YFSETQ. J gave up 0 bases and V 3 bases, and 9 bases lay outside the gene matches. CDR3 sequence: CASSSLITSGGASYEQYF. The CDR3 DNA sequence: TGCGCCAGCAGCTCATTAATTACTAGCGGGGGGGCCTCCTACGAGCAGTACTTC.

The chain employs TRBV28 and TRBJ1-6, with a possible D match to TRBD1 (5 bases). The CDR3 has 14 residues. V dropped 3 bases and J dropped 9 bases, with 12 bases sitting between them. In germline, CDR1 is MDHEN, CDR2 SYDVKM. CDR3: CASSFVQGPSPLHF. The CDR3, as DNA: TGTGCCAGCAGTTTCGTCCAGGGTCCTTCACCCCTCCACTTT.

The gene calls are TRBV19 and TRBJ2-1; 9 bases are shared with TRBD2. The CDR3 runs to 15 residues. With V trimmed by 2 bases and J by 8 bases, 7 bases remained unmatched. Germline V lookup: CDR1 LNHDA, CDR2 SQIVND (reference sequence). The CDR3 sequence: CASSITPSGAHEQFF. CDR3 in DNA: TGTGCCAGTAGTATAACCCCTAGCGGGGCTCATGAGCAGTTCTTC.

V is TRBV20-1 and J is TRBJ1-5, with D possibly being TRBD1 (5 bases). The CDR3 has 14 amino acids. Trimming shortened V by 3 bases and J by 2 bases, and 11 bases separated the two germline ends. Per the germline V gene, CDR1 is DFQATT and CDR2 is SNEGSKA (reference sequence). CDR3 DNA sequence: TGCAGTGCTAGTCCCAGGGTGGGCAATCAGCCCCAGCATTTT. Protein: CSASPRVGNQPQHF.

This clone was picked up one time. This chain uses TRBV4-3 with TRBJ1-5, with 9 bases lining up with TRBD1. Germline values: CDR1 LGHNA, CDR2 YSLEER. The CDR3 spans 15 residues. The trim removed 6 bases at V and 4 bases at J, leaving 7 bases unmatched. The CDR3 DNA sequence: TGCGCCAGCAGTCTAGACAGGGGGAGGAATCAGCCCCAGCATTTT. Protein sequence: CASSLDRGRNQPQHF.

This chain joins TRBV5-1 and TRBJ2-2, with 8 bases identical to TRBD2. V shed 4 bases, J shed 6 bases, and the junction held 5 bases outside the gene matches. The CDR3 runs 14 residues. Germline V lookup: CDR1 SGHRS, CDR2 YFSETQ. Here the CDR3 reads CASSPGLVPGELFF. CDR3 nucleotide sequence: TGCGCCAGCAGCCCGGGACTAGTCCCCGGGGAGCTGTTTTTT.